These T cell receptor beta chains were read from a single sample in a study of blood T cell repertoires in COVID-19. Produced via immunoSEQ multiplex PCR; TCRdb's table is partial and in-frame only. The sample includes some 130,000 clones, under 95% of them seen just once. Sequencing used peripheral blood. Receptor source: a man aged 50 to 59 with active COVID-19. Both conserved end residues are part of each CDR3.

length: 14
V: TRBV11-2
CDR3: CASSATGYGTEAFF

length: 15
V: TRBV14
CDR3: CASSQVREGADTQYF

length: 16
V: TRBV9
CDR3: CASTRGSPGPHNEQFF

length: 17
V: TRBV5-1
CDR3: CASSLGAGGGSGNTIYF

length: 15
V: TRBV6-5
CDR3: CASSTGDRRGEKLFF

length: 15
V: TRBV19
CDR3: CASSMRLAGAPPQIF

length: 15
V: TRBV6-5
CDR3: CASSYYQTGANVLTF

length: 13
V: TRBV9
CDR3: CASSVAVQETQYF

length: 14
V: TRBV19
CDR3: CASSIQGARNEQFF

length: 15
V: TRBV7-7
CDR3: CASSLAGTPQETQYF

length: 15
V: TRBV6-1
CDR3: CASSENREWVTEAFF

length: 14
V: TRBV30
CDR3: CAWQVRDSNSPLHF

length: 15
V: TRBV7-9
CDR3: CASSSSGGITDTQYF

length: 16
V: TRBV5-6
CDR3: CASSWGQLISGNTIYF

length: 14
V: TRBV24-1
CDR3: CATSRQGLGNEQFF

length: 18
V: TRBV3-1/TRBV3-2
CDR3: CASSQGVTSGRSADTQYF